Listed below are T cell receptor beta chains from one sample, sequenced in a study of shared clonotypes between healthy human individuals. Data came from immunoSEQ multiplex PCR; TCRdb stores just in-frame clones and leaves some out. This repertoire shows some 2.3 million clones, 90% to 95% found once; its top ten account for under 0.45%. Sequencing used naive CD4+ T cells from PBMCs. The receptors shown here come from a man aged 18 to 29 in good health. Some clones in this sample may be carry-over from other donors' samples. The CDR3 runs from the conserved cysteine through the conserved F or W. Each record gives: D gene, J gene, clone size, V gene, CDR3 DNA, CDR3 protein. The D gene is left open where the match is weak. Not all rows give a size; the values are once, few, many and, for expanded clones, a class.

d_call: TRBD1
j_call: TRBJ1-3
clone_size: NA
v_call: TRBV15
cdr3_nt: TGTGCCACCAGCAGAGAGACAGGGGCGGACACCATATATTTT
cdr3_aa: CATSRETGADTIYF

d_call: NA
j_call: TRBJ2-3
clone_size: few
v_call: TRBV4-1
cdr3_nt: TGCGCCAGCAGCCGCCTTGCCGGGCGCGATACGCAGTATTTT
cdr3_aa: CASSRLAGRDTQYF

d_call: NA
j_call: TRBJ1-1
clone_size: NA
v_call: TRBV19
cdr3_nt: TGTGCCAGTACCCCTTTGGGGGTGGCGAACACTGAAGCTTTCTTT
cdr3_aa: CASTPLGVANTEAFF

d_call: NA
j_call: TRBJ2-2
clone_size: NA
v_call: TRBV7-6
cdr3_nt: TGTGCCAGCAGCTTAGTTGGGAACACCGGGGAGCTGTTTTTT
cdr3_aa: CASSLVGNTGELFF

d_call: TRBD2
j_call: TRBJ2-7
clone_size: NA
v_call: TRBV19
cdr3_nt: TGTGCCAGTAGTAGGACTAGCGGGGGCTCCTACGAGCAGTACTTC
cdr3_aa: CASSRTSGGSYEQYF

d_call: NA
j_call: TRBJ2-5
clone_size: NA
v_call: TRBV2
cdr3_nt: TGTGCCAGCAGTGAACTGGTAGGGGAAGAGACCCAGTACTTC
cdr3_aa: CASSELVGEETQYF

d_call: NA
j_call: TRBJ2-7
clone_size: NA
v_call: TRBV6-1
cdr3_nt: TGTGCCAGTCAACAGGCGAGCGGACCCTCCTACGAGCAGTACTTC
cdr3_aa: CASQQASGPSYEQYF

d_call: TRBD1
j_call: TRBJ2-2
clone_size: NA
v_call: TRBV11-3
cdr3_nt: TGTGCCAGCAGCTCCCGACAGGGGAACACCGGGGAGCTGTTTTTT
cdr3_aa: CASSSRQGNTGELFF

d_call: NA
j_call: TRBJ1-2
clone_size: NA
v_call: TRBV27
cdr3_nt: TGTGCCAGCAGACCATGGGAGATCTCCTATGGCTACACCTTC
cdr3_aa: CASRPWEISYGYTF

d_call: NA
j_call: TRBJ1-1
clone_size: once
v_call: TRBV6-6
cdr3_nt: TGTGCCAGCAGTTTCAGACAGGTGGGCACTGAAGCTTTCTTT
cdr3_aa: CASSFRQVGTEAFF

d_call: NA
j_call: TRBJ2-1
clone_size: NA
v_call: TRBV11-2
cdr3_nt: TGTGCCAGCAGCCCCCTGGCAGGGGAGAATGAGCAGTTCTTC
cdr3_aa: CASSPLAGENEQFF

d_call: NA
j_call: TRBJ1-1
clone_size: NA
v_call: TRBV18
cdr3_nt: TGTGCCAGCTCACCATTTTCTGACAGTGGCATGAACACTGAAGCTTTCTTT
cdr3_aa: CASSPFSDSGMNTEAFF

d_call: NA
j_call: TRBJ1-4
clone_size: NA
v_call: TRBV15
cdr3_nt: TGTGCCACCAGCAGAGTGTGGGGGGCAACTAATGAAAAACTGTTTTTT
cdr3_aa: CATSRVWGATNEKLFF

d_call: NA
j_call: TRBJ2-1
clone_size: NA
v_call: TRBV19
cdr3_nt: TGTGCCAGTAGTACCCTCCGGGCCCGCAATGAGCAGTTCTTC
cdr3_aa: CASSTLRARNEQFF

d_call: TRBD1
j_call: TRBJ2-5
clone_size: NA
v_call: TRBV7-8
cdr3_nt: TGTGCCAGCAGCGGATGGACAGGGGAAGGAGAGACCCAGTACTTC
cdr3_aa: CASSGWTGEGETQYF

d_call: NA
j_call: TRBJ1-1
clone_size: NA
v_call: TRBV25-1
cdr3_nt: TGTGCCAGCACCCGGGGACTTTTCGGGACTGAAGCTTTCTTT
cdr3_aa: CASTRGLFGTEAFF

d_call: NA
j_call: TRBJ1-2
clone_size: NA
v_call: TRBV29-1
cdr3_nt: TGCAGCGTTCAGAGTGGAGGGGGATATGGCTACACCTTC
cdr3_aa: CSVQSGGGYGYTF

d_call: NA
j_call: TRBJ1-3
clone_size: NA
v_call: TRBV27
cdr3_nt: TGTGCCAGCAGTTTGAAGGGGTCTGGAAACACCATATATTTT
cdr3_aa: CASSLKGSGNTIYF

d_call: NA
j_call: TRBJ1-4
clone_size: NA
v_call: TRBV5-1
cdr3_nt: TGCGCCAGCAGCTGGACTTCCAGTAATGAAAAACTGTTTTTT
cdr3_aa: CASSWTSSNEKLFF

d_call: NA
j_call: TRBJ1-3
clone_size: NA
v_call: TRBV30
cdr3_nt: TGTGCCTGGAGTAGTTGGGTCAACTCTGGAAACACCATATATTTT
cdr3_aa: CAWSSWVNSGNTIYF

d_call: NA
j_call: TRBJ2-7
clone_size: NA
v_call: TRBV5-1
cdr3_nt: TGCGCCAGCAGCCTCGGATCTTCCTACGAGCAGTACTTC
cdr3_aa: CASSLGSSYEQYF

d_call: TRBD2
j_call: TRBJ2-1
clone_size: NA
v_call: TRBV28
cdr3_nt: TGTGCCAGCAGCCCCGGGGGGTCGGGCGGCAATGAGCAGTTCTTC
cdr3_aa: CASSPGGSGGNEQFF

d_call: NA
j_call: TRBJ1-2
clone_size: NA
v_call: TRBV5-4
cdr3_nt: TGTGCCAGCAGCTTGATAGCCCGGGGACGGGTTAACTATGGCTACACCTTC
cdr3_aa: CASSLIARGRVNYGYTF